This T cell receptor (beta chain) was captured in a study of identical twins. Each CDR3 protein gets one entry after TCRdb re-called the 5' RACE reads with MiXCR. This sample has about 520,000 distinct CDR3 sequences, with about 20% found just once. Study-level points and caveats: Diverse VJ usage suggested most zero-insertion clonotypes were not invariant T cells.

Points on this clonotype: What it recognizes is unknown.

This same sample was also part of a study on T cells expressing NK-cell markers. As that study records: These clonotypes, the leaders elsewhere, also led the CD3+CD56-NKG2C+ fraction in four donors.

Sequences were obtained from CD4+ T cells sorted from blood. This clonotype originated in a woman aged 18-29 years in good health.

This CDR3 reads CASRKLAGGRETQYF. The DNA of the CDR3 is TGTGCCAGCAGAAAGTTAGCGGGAGGACGGGAGACCCAGTACTTC. The chain couples TRBV27 to TRBJ2-5; 10 bases are a match to TRBD2. CDR3 length: 15 residues. The germline CDR1 and CDR2 sequences are MNHEY and SMNVEV (reference sequence). V lost 6 bases to trimming and J lost 5 bases; unmatched junction nucleotides: 9.